Each of the 27 T cell receptor beta chains below was sequenced from the same sample in a study of CD8+ T cells in alopecia areata. Reverse transcribed after extraction, RNA yielded cDNA as the sequencing template. Clones were sequenced by immunoSEQ multiplex PCR, and TCRdb holds only the in-frame ones, with some missing. The sample comprises roughly 210,000 clones, less than 50% of which are singletons, and about 2.6% rests with the top ten. Treatment described: oral pan-JAK inhibitor, 5-10 mg twice daily. The sequences come from CD4+ T cells sorted from blood, collected at roughly week 36, from a patient treated with tofacitinib. These receptors were taken from a human donor with alopecia areata.

J is TRBJ2-3 and V is TRBV4-3; 9 nucleotides line up with TRBD1. The CDR3 runs to 16 residues. Germline-derived CDR1 and CDR2 are LGHNA and YSLEER. J lost 5 bases, V lost 0 bases, and 6 bases had no gene match. DNA of the CDR3: TGCGCCAGCAGCCAAGAGGCGGGACAGGGAGTAGATACGCAGTATTTT. This sequence encodes CASSQEAGQGVDTQYF.

The chain has TRBV4-1 and TRBJ1-2, with D hard to call. The CDR3 covers 16 residues. Trimming left V 0 bases short and J 3 bases short, with 14 bases between. Germline values: CDR1 MGHRA, CDR2 YSYEKL. DNA for the CDR3: TGCGCCAGCAGCCAAGATGGAAAAACGGAGTACTATGGCTACACCTTC. It specifies CASSQDGKTEYYGYTF.

V gene TRBV30 combines with J gene TRBJ1-3; no reliable D call. This CDR3 contains 15 residues. Germline values: CDR1 GTSNPN, CDR2 SVGIG (reference sequence). V dropped 0 bases and J dropped 0 bases, with 9 bases sitting between them. In DNA form, the CDR3 reads TGTGCCTGGAGTGTAGGGCGGAACTCTGGAAACACCATATATTTT. The encoded protein is CAWSVGRNSGNTIYF.

The V call is TRBV10-3, the J call TRBJ2-7, with TRBD1 as a possible D gene (5 bases). The length of the CDR3 is 15 residues. Germline V gives CDR1 ENHRY, CDR2 SYGVKD. V lost 8 bases and J 4 bases, leaving 21 bases between the germline ends. The CDR3 reads CAIGFGQGKIYEQYF. The CDR3 nucleotides read TGTGCCATCGGATTCGGGCAGGGAAAGATTTACGAGCAGTACTTC.

The CDR3 is CASSLGQGSAYEQYF. The CDR3 DNA sequence: TGTGCCAGCAGCTTAGGACAGGGCTCGGCCTACGAGCAGTACTTC. The chain links TRBV7-8 to TRBJ2-7, with 7 positions matching TRBD1. V lost 1 base and J lost 2; bases outside the gene matches: 5. This CDR3 region has 15 residues. Germline V gene lookup returns CDR1 SGHVS and CDR2 FQNEAQ.

The chain is built from TRBV19 and TRBJ2-1; either TRBD1 or TRBD2 may supply D (6 bases each). V lost 6 bases and J 16 bases, leaving 28 bases between the germline ends. Germline V CDR1 and CDR2: LNHDA, SQIVND (reference sequence). The CDR3 spans 15 residues. CDR3 amino acids: CASRDWTAPRESAFF. The CDR3 nucleotides are TGTGCCAGTAGAGATTGGACAGCCCCCCGGGAGTCTGCTTTCTTC.

This clone was observed a handful of times. V and J are TRBV29-1 and TRBJ1-2; D is possibly TRBD1 (6 bases). The CDR3 consists of 16 residues. CDR1 is SQVTM, CDR2 ANQGSEA, per germline. Between the trimmed V and J ends, which lost 3 bases and 4 bases, there was a span of 21 bases. The CDR3 region is CSVEGAQSTYSYGYTF. The CDR3 region has the DNA TGCAGCGTTGAGGGGGCTCAATCTACGTATAGCTATGGCTACACCTTC.

This chain uses TRBV14 with TRBJ2-2, with D hard to call. V was trimmed by 4 bases and J by 3 bases, leaving 9 bases between them. CDR1 and CDR2 (germline): SGHDN, FVKESK. This CDR3 comprises 14 residues. In nucleotides, the CDR3 is TGTGCCAGCAGCCCATACCCCTACACCGGGGAGCTGTTTTTT. As protein: CASSPYPYTGELFF.

The rearrangement joins TRBV5-6 to TRBJ2-1; the match to TRBD2 covers 7 bases. CDR1 is SGHDT and CDR2 is YYEEEE in the germline V gene. V dropped 4 bases and J dropped 0; count of bases not matched to a gene: 7. The CDR3 is 16 residues long. This chain's CDR3 is CASSQTSVSSYNEQFF. As DNA, the CDR3 is TGTGCCAGCAGCCAAACTAGCGTCAGCTCCTACAATGAGCAGTTCTTC.

The CDR3 region has the DNA TGCAGCGTTGCCCGGACCCGATTTAATGAGCAGTTCTTC. Translated: CSVARTRFNEQFF. V gene TRBV29-1 combines with J gene TRBJ2-1; D is unresolved. V was trimmed by 4 bases and J by 7 bases, leaving 14 bases between them. The germline V gene has CDR1 SQVTM and CDR2 ANQGSEA. The CDR3 sequence is 13 residues long.

Concerning this clone itself: Different DNA sequences within this sample yield the same CDR3. The chain has TRBV29-1 and TRBJ2-6, with D unresolved. Germline-derived CDR1 and CDR2 are SQVTM and ANQGSEA. This CDR3 is built from 13 residues. The germline V and J ends were trimmed by 4 bases and 0 bases, with 4 bases remaining between them. CDR3 sequence reads: CSVGSSGANVLTF. DNA for the CDR3: TGCAGCGTTGGAAGCTCTGGGGCCAACGTCCTGACTTTC.

In DNA form, the CDR3 reads TGCAGCGTAAGACTAGCGAGCCCCTACGAGCAGTACTTC. Translating gives CSVRLASPYEQYF. V and J are TRBV29-1 and TRBJ2-7; 8 bases match TRBD2. Per germline, CDR1 SQVTM and CDR2 ANQGSEA. This CDR3 is built from 13 residues. J was trimmed by 2 bases and V by 6 bases; bases with no gene match: 6.

This clone was picked up a small number of times. The CDR3 DNA is TGTGCCACCACCGCGGGACTGCCATCCTACAATGAGCAGTTCTTC. This translates into CATTAGLPSYNEQFF. This rearrangement joins TRBV15 to TRBJ2-1, with D possibly being TRBD2 (6 bases). There are 15 residues in the CDR3. The germline V gene has CDR1 LNHNV and CDR2 YYDKDF (reference sequence). Trimming cost V 7 bases and J 1 base, with 14 bases left between them.

The CDR3 bases are TGTGCCAGCAGTGAAGCTGGGGGGGCTGGGGAGACCCAGTACTTC. Amino acid sequence: CASSEAGGAGETQYF. V gene TRBV2 combines with J gene TRBJ2-5; D is perhaps TRBD2 (7 bases). V lost 0 bases to trimming and J lost 5 bases, with 13 bases between them. Germline V lookup: CDR1 SNHLY, CDR2 FYNNEI. The CDR3 sequence is 15 residues long.

This clone has just a few counts. The chain carries TRBV9 and TRBJ2-1, with D maybe TRBD1 (5 bases). This CDR3 has 14 residues. Germline CDR1 reads SGDLS; CDR2 reads YYNGEE. The V and J ends lost 0 bases and 2 bases respectively, with 6 bases between them. The CDR3 region has the DNA TGTGCCAGCAGCGTAGAGGACACCTACAATGAGCAGTTCTTC. Its protein product is CASSVEDTYNEQFF.

The V gene is TRBV30, the J gene TRBJ2-7; weak D call: TRBD1 (5 bases). The V gene lost 0 bases and the J gene lost 6 bases, with 15 bases spanning the gap. The CDR3 covers 14 residues. Germline V CDR1 and CDR2: GTSNPN, SVGIG (reference sequence). Written as DNA, the CDR3 is TGTGCCTGGAGTGTACGCAGGGTCCAGGCCGAGCAGTACTTC. It translates to CAWSVRRVQAEQYF. The entire variable domain, with the rest obtained from reference TRBV30 and TRBJ2-7, is as follows: SQTIHQWPATLVQPVGSPLSLECTVEGTSNPNLYWYRQAAGRGLQLLFYSVGIGQISSEVPQNLSASRPQDRQFILSSKKLLLSDSGFYLCAWSVRRVQAEQYFGPGTRLTVT.

The table lists this clone with a few counts. The V gene is TRBV19, the J gene TRBJ1-1; the D is unclear. Germline V lookup: CDR1 LNHDA, CDR2 SQIVND (reference sequence). With 1 base removed from V and 0 bases from J, the gap between germline ends came to 9 bases. The CDR3 runs 15 residues. Here the CDR3 DNA reads TGTGCCAGTAGTATAGTTCGGGGAGTGAACACTGAAGCTTTCTTT. This encodes CASSIVRGVNTEAFF.

V and J are TRBV9 and TRBJ2-1; 7 nucleotides agree with TRBD2. V was clipped by 0 bases and J by 6 bases; unmatched bases: 12. Germline V gene data show CDR1 as SGDLS and CDR2 as YYNGEE. CDR3 length equals 17 residues. The CDR3, as DNA: TGTGCCAGCAGCGTAGTAGCGGAAAGGGAGCGGGGCAATGAGCAGTTCTTC. It encodes CASSVVAERERGNEQFF.

This clone occurred a few times. The chain links TRBV27 to TRBJ1-5; the D gene is possibly TRBD1 (5 bases). The CDR3 is 14 residues long. The germline V gene encodes CDR1 MNHEY and CDR2 SMNVEV (reference sequence). V lost 3 bases and J lost 5, with 11 bases in between. CDR3 loop: CASSLGGAHQPQHF. The CDR3 DNA is TGTGCCAGCAGTTTGGGAGGGGCACATCAGCCCCAGCATTTT.

The rearrangement uses TRBV2 and TRBJ2-3; TRBD2 agrees at 13 bases. V shed 7 bases and J 4 bases; nucleotides not matched to a gene: 5. Germline CDR1 reads SNHLY; CDR2 reads FYNNEI. This CDR3 has 15 amino acids. As DNA, the CDR3 is TGTGCCAGCACAACTAGCGGGAGGGGGCCAGATACGCAGTATTTT. Its protein is CASTTSGRGPDTQYF.

The genes are TRBV29-1 and TRBJ2-1, with D tentatively TRBD1 (5 bases). The CDR3 loop spans 14 amino acids. Between the trimmed V and J ends, which lost 4 bases and 1 base, there was a span of 11 bases. CDR1 is SQVTM and CDR2 is ANQGSEA in the germline V gene. This CDR3 reads CSVAPSGSYNEQFF. CDR3 nucleotide sequence: TGCAGCGTTGCCCCCTCAGGGTCCTACAATGAGCAGTTCTTC.

The chain joins TRBV30 to TRBJ1-5; D not certain. Trimming shortened V by 1 base and J by 6 bases, and 10 bases separated the two germline ends. The CDR3 length is 13 residues. CDR1 and CDR2 from the germline V gene are GTSNPN and SVGIG (reference sequence). In DNA form, the CDR3 reads TGTGCCTGGAGTGCACGAGGGAGTCAGCCCCAGCATTTT. Residues: CAWSARGSQPQHF.

This clone has a handful of counts. V and J are TRBV7-3 and TRBJ2-7, with TRBD2 matching 7 bases. Losses at the gene ends were 10 bases for V and 1 base for J; bases not matched to a gene: 13. The CDR3 contains 15 residues. Germline CDR1 is SGHTA and CDR2 is FQGTGA. Here the CDR3 reads CAILECLAASYEQYF. In DNA form, the CDR3 reads TGTGCCATCCTAGAGTGTCTAGCGGCTTCCTACGAGCAGTACTTC.

The sample holds a few counts of this clone. The chain combines TRBV29-1 with TRBJ1-5; TRBD1 matches 9 bases. The CDR3 is 13 amino acids. The trim removed 7 bases at V and 5 bases at J, leaving 6 bases unmatched. CDR1 and CDR2 from the germline V gene are SQVTM and ANQGSEA. In DNA form, the CDR3 reads TGCAGCGGAGGACAGGGGCGAGATCAGCCCCAGCATTTT. This codes for CSGGQGRDQPQHF.

This chain connects TRBV5-1 to TRBJ1-2, with D possibly matching TRBD1 (5 bases). Trimming took off 0 bases at V and 0 bases at J, with 12 bases between the two ends. Germline CDR1 reads SGHRS; CDR2 reads YFSETQ. The CDR3 sequence is 16 residues long. The CDR3 nucleotides read TGCGCCAGCAGCTTGGTCGGGGCAGAAACTAACTATGGCTACACCTTC. Translation: CASSLVGAETNYGYTF.

The chain couples TRBV6-5 to TRBJ2-6, with a possible D match to TRBD1 (5 bases). This CDR3 has 15 residues. Trimming took 5 bases from V and 1 from J, leaving 9 bases between them. Per germline, CDR1 MNHEY and CDR2 SVGAGI. The CDR3 DNA sequence: TGTGCCAGCAGTCAGGGTTGGTCTGGGGCCAACGTCCTGACTTTC. This gives the protein CASSQGWSGANVLTF.

The J gene is TRBJ1-1, the V gene TRBV7-2; possible D gene TRBD1, 6 bases. The V gene lost 5 bases and the J gene lost 1 base, with 20 bases spanning the gap. The CDR3 spans 17 residues. Per germline, CDR1 SGHTA and CDR2 FQGNSA. The CDR3 loop is CASSPGVGRGPNTEAFF. The CDR3 DNA follows: TGTGCCAGCAGCCCAGGGGTTGGGAGGGGACCGAACACTGAAGCTTTCTTT.